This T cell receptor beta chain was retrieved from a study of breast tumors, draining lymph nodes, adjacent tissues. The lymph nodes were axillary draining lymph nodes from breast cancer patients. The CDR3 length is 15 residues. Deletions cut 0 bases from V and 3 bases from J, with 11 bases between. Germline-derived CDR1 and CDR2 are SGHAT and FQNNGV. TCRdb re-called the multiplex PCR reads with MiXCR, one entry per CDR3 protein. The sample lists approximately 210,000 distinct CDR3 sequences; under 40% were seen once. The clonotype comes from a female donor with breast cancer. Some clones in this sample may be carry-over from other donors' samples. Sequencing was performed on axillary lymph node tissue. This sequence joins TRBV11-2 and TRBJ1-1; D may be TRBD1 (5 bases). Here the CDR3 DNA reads TGTGCCAGCAGCTTAGATCAGGGTTTGGACACTGAAGCTTTCTTT. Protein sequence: CASSLDQGLDTEAFF. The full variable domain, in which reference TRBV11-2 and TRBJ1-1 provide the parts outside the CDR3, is EAGVAQSPRYKIIEKRQSVAFWCNPISGHATLYWYQQILGQGPKLLIQFQNNGVVDDSQLPKDRFSAERLKGVDSTLKIQPAKLEDSAVYLCASSLDQGLDTEAFFGQGTRLTVV.